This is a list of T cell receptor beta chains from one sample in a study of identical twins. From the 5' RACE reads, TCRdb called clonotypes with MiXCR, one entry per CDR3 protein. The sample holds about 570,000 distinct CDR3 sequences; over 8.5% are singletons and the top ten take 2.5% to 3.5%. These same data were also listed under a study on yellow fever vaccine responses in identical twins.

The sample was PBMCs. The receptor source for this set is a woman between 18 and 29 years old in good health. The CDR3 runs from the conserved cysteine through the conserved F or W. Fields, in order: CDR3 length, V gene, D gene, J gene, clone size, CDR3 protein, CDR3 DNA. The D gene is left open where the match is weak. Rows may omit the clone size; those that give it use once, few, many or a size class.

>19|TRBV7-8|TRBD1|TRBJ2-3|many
CASSPHFAQGATSTDTQYF
TGTGCCAGCAGCCCGCACTTCGCACAGGGGGCCACTAGCACAGATACGCAGTATTTT
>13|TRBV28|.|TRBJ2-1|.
CASSLGTLREQFF
TGTGCCAGCAGTTTAGGAACCCTCAGAGAGCAGTTCTTC
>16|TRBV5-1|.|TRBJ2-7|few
CASSLAGGQSSYEQYF
TGCGCCAGCAGCTTGGCCGGCGGACAGAGCTCCTACGAGCAGTACTTC
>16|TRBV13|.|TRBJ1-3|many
CASSLWTLSSGNTIYF
TGTGCCAGCAGCCTATGGACACTAAGCTCTGGAAACACCATATATTTT
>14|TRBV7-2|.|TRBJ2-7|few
CASSFDRVDYEQYF
TGTGCCAGCAGCTTTGATCGGGTCGACTACGAGCAGTACTTC
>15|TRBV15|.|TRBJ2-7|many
CATSRAPGSVYEQYF
TGTGCCACCAGCAGAGCGCCAGGTTCGGTCTACGAGCAGTACTTC
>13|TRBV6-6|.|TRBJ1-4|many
CASSPGLGEKLFF
TGTGCCAGCAGTCCGGGCTTGGGTGAAAAACTGTTTTTT
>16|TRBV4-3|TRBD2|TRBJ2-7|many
CASSQDLGGGTYEQYF
TGCGCCAGCAGCCAAGATCTGGGCGGGGGGACCTACGAGCAGTACTTC
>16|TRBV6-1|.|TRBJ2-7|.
CASSEYWASVPYEQYF
TGTGCCAGCAGTGAATACTGGGCTAGCGTCCCCTACGAGCAGTACTTC
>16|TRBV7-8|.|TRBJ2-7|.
CASSPRYPPISYEQYF
TGTGCCAGCAGCCCGCGGTATCCGCCGATCTCCTACGAGCAGTACTTC
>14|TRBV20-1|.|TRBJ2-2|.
CSASRQGNTGELFF
TGCAGTGCTAGCCGGCAGGGGAACACCGGGGAGCTGTTTTTT
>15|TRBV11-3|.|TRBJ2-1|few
CASSLGQLEGNEQFF
TGTGCCAGCAGCTTAGGACAGTTGGAAGGGAATGAGCAGTTCTTC
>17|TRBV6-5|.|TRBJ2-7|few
CASSYDGGTDVTYEQYF
TGTGCCAGCAGTTACGATGGCGGGACTGATGTAACCTACGAGCAGTACTTC
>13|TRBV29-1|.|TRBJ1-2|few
CSGVGTFPYGYTF
TGCAGCGGGGTAGGGACTTTCCCCTATGGCTACACCTTC
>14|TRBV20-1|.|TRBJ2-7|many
CSARAISLGDEQYF
TGCAGTGCTAGAGCGATCTCGTTGGGTGACGAGCAGTACTTC
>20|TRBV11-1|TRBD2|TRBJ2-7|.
CASSLVGGGTSVPDAYEQYF
TGTGCCAGCAGCTTAGTAGGGGGTGGGACTAGCGTCCCCGACGCCTACGAGCAGTACTTC
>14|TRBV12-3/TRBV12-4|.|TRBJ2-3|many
CASSFPVGADTQYF
TGTGCCAGCAGTTTCCCGGTTGGGGCAGATACGCAGTATTTT
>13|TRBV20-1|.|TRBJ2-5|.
CSAHPGGRETQYF
TGCAGTGCTCACCCCGGGGGGCGAGAGACCCAGTACTTC
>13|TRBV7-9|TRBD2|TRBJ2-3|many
CAIARLAGEGQYF
TGTGCCATCGCCCGACTAGCGGGGGAGGGGCAGTATTTT
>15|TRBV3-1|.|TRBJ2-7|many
CASSHLGRQLYEQYF
TGTGCCAGCAGCCATTTGGGAAGACAGCTATACGAGCAGTACTTC
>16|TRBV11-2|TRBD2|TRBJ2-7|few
CASSFSGRARSYEQYF
TGTGCCAGCAGCTTTAGCGGGAGGGCCCGCTCCTACGAGCAGTACTTC
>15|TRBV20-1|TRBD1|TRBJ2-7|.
CSARGAGQGLYEQYF
TGCAGTGCTAGAGGGGCGGGACAGGGGCTCTACGAGCAGTACTTC
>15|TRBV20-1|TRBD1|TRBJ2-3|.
CSARDHRQGADTQYF
TGCAGTGCTAGAGATCATCGACAGGGGGCAGATACGCAGTATTTT
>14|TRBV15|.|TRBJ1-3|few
CATRSRLSGNTIYF
TGTGCCACCAGGAGTCGGCTGTCAGGAAACACCATATATTTT
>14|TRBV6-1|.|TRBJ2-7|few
CASRPGSALYEQYF
TGTGCCAGCAGACCCGGATCCGCCTTATACGAGCAGTACTTC
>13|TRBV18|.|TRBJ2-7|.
CASSPYRVREQYF
TGTGCCAGCTCACCATACAGGGTCCGGGAGCAGTACTTC
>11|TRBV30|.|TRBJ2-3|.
CAWSVVDTQYF
TGTGCCTGGAGTGTGGTAGATACGCAGTATTTT
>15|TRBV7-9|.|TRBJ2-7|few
CASSRLRDNSYEQYF
TGTGCCAGCAGCCGCCTTCGGGACAACTCCTACGAGCAGTACTTC
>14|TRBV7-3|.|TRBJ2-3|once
CASSPGPYTDTQYF
TGTGCCAGCAGCCCGGGGCCCTACACGGATACGCAGTATTTT
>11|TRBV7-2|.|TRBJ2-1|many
CASSLAGGQFF
TGTGCCAGCAGCTTAGCCGGGGGACAGTTCTTC
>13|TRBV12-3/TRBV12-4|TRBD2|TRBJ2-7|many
CASRMGLDYEQYF
TGTGCCAGCAGGATGGGACTAGACTACGAGCAGTACTTC
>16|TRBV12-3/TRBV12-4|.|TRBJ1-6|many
CASRSRDSSYNSPLHF
TGTGCCAGCAGGAGCAGGGATAGCTCCTATAATTCACCCCTCCACTTT
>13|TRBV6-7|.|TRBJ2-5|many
CASSQPGEETQYF
TGTGCCAGCAGCCAACCCGGGGAAGAGACCCAGTACTTC
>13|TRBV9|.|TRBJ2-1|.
CASTQGSSDEQFF
TGTGCCAGCACCCAGGGTTCGTCGGATGAGCAGTTCTTC
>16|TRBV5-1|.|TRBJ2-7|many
CASSYGEALVAYEQYF
TGCGCCAGCAGCTATGGGGAGGCACTAGTCGCCTACGAGCAGTACTTC
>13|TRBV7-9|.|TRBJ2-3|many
CASSLKSTDTQYF
TGTGCCAGCAGCTTAAAGAGCACAGATACGCAGTATTTT
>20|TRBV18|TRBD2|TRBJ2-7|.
CASSPSLGFPQRGPHYEQYF
TGTGCCAGCTCACCAAGCCTCGGTTTTCCACAGCGGGGGCCCCACTACGAGCAGTACTTC
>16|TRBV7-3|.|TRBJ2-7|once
CASSSMGRAPWYEQYF
TGTGCCAGCAGCTCGATGGGGCGGGCCCCGTGGTACGAGCAGTACTTC
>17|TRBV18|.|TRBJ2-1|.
CASSPPETGAEGNEQFF
TGTGCCAGCTCACCACCGGAGACAGGAGCTGAGGGGAATGAGCAGTTCTTC
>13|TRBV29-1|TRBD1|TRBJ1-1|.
CSASGGPNTEAFF
TGCAGCGCCTCAGGGGGCCCAAACACTGAAGCTTTCTTT
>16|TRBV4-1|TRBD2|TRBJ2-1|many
CASSSPGLAAYNEQFF
TGCGCCAGCAGCTCCCCGGGACTAGCGGCCTACAATGAGCAGTTCTTC
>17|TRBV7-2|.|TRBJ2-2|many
CASSFSLASVSTGELFF
TGTGCCAGCAGCTTTTCCCTTGCTAGCGTATCCACCGGGGAGCTGTTTTTT
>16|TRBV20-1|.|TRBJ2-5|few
CSARLDRGGFQETQYF
TGCAGTGCTAGACTGGACCGCGGTGGTTTTCAAGAGACCCAGTACTTC
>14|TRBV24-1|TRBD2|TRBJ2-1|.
CATSAGTSINEQFF
TGTGCCACCAGTGCCGGGACTAGCATAAATGAGCAGTTCTTC